The 31 T cell receptor beta chains given below trace back to one sample, sequenced in a study of CD8+CD57+ T cells in acquired aplastic anemia. Profiling that covered TCR beta VDJ and CDR3 relied on genomic DNA as its template. TCRdb re-called the reads with MiXCR, one entry per CDR3 protein. The table has about 190,000 distinct CDR3 sequences, about half seen once; the top ten hold approximately 15%. What was sequenced was sorted CD4+, CD8+, or CD8+CD57+ T cells (not recorded which) from PBMCs. The receptor source for this set is a human donor in good health, serving as a control.

The J gene is TRBJ2-5, the V gene TRBV12-3 or TRBV12-4; 8 bases fit TRBD1. CDR3 size: 15 residues. The V segment lost 5 bases and the J segment 9 bases; nucleotides outside the gene matches: 14. In DNA, the CDR3 is TGTGCCAGCAGTGCGCGACAGGGGCAGGCTCAGCCCCAGTACTTC. This encodes CASSARQGQAQPQYF.

The V and J genes are TRBV7-8 and TRBJ2-7; 11 positions match TRBD2. J was trimmed by 4 bases and V by 6 bases; bases with no gene match: 5. Per the germline V gene, CDR1 is SGHVS and CDR2 is FQNEAQ. The CDR3 is made up of 14 amino acids. CDR3: CASSPGLAVYEQYF. As DNA, the CDR3 is TGTGCCAGCAGTCCGGGACTAGCGGTGTACGAGCAGTACTTC.

This sequence joins TRBV10-2 and TRBJ2-7; 8 nucleotides line up with TRBD1. This CDR3 comprises 14 residues. Unmatched junction bases numbered 1, after V lost 0 bases and J lost 3 bases. The germline gives CDR1 WSHSY, CDR2 SAAADI. CDR3 sequence reads: CASSESTGVYEQYF. In nucleotides, the CDR3 is TGCGCCAGCAGTGAGTCGACAGGGGTCTACGAGCAGTACTTC.

This clonotype came up once. The chain has TRBV24-1 and TRBJ2-5; a weak D match, TRBD1 (6 bases). V was shortened by 4 bases and J by 0 bases, with 11 bases between the two germline ends. The CDR3 covers 15 residues. Germline CDR1 KGHDR, CDR2 SFDVKD. CDR3: CATSDPDRYQETQYF. DNA of the CDR3: TGTGCCACCAGTGACCCCGACAGGTACCAAGAGACCCAGTACTTC.

As regards this clonotype: Possible read error: a much larger clone is one base away. The rearrangement links TRBV5-1 to TRBJ1-2; D may be TRBD1 (5 bases). The CDR3 contains 14 residues. The germline V gene has CDR1 SGHRS and CDR2 YFSETQ. In nucleotides, the CDR3 is TGCACCAGCAGCTTGCCCGACAGAAACTATGGCTACACCTTC. Amino acids: CTSSLPDRNYGYTF. Together with reference TRBV5-1 and TRBJ1-2, the CDR3 gives the full variable domain: KAGVTQTPRYLIKTRGQQVTLSCSPISGHRSVSWYQQTPGQGLQFLFEYFSETQRNKGNFPGRFSGRQFSNSRSEMNVSTLELGDSALYLCTSSLPDRNYGYTFGSGTRLTVV.

This clonotype was counted between two and nine times. The chain carries TRBV4-3 and TRBJ2-1; TRBD2 matches at 7 bases. The germline CDR1 and CDR2 sequences are LGHNA and YSLEER. Trimming removed 4 bases from V and 2 bases from J; junction bases left unmatched: 11. The CDR3 is made up of 17 amino acids. The chain's CDR3 is CASSLDLSGAPYNEQFF. DNA of the CDR3: TGCGCCAGCAGCCTAGACCTAAGCGGGGCCCCCTACAATGAGCAGTTCTTC.

The CDR3 here is CASSRTDGNQPQHF. CDR3 nucleotides: TGTGCCAGCAGCAGGACAGATGGGAATCAGCCCCAGCATTTT. This chain uses TRBV2 with TRBJ1-5; D is perhaps TRBD1 (6 bases). Germline V lookup: CDR1 SNHLY, CDR2 FYNNEI. V shed 6 bases and J shed 4 bases, with 13 bases lying between them. CDR3 size: 14 residues.

This clonotype was seen many times. The chain recombines TRBV5-6 with TRBJ2-1, with a tentative D call TRBD2 (5 bases). The germline V gene has CDR1 SGHDT and CDR2 YYEEEE. V lost 1 base, J lost 4 bases, and 21 bases lay in between. This CDR3 is built from 18 residues. CDR3 nucleotides: TGTGCCAGCAGCTTGTCGACGGGGTGGGCTACCGTTTACAATGAGCAGTTCTTC. Translated: CASSLSTGWATVYNEQFF.

Only a few counts were recorded for this clonotype. V and J are TRBV2 and TRBJ1-6; D is unclear. CDR3 length equals 14 residues. V was shortened by 3 bases and J by 7 bases, with 10 bases between the two germline ends. CDR1 and CDR2 from the germline V gene are SNHLY and FYNNEI. The CDR3 DNA sequence: TGTGCCAGCAGTGATAGATTGGGAAATTCACCCCTCCACTTT. Its translation is CASSDRLGNSPLHF.

This clonotype occurred many times. The CDR3 ends on some other residue instead of the conserved phenylalanine or tryptophan, so this is likely a read error. No DNA is shown, since the ends of the CDR3 on it are uncertain; the CDR3 is the one TCRdb lists. This chain uses TRBV15 with TRBJ1-4; the table names TRBD1, a call not compared with the DNA. The germline V gene has CDR1 LNHNV and CDR2 YYDKDF (reference sequence). The CDR3 length equals 14 residues, ends included. CDR3: CATSRERTGEAFSS.

In this sample, this clonotype turned up many times. V gene TRBV4-3 combines with J gene TRBJ1-2, with D tentatively TRBD1 (6 bases). V gave up 5 bases and J gave up 2 bases, with 6 bases separating them. CDR1 is LGHNA, CDR2 YSLEER, per germline. The CDR3 totals 12 residues. DNA of the CDR3: TGCGCCAGCAGCGGACAGAACTATGGCTACACCTTC. Protein: CASSGQNYGYTF.

In its sample, this clonotype was seen many times. The rearrangement uses TRBV9 and TRBJ2-3, with D possibly TRBD1 on 5 matching bases. Germline V gives CDR1 SGDLS, CDR2 YYNGEE. V was clipped by 0 bases and J by 5 bases, with 10 bases between them. The CDR3 is 14 residues long. CDR3 nucleotide sequence: TGTGCCAGCAGCGTAGCTCCCGACAGAGATACGCAGTATTTT. It codes for CASSVAPDRDTQYF.

This clonotype came up a few times. The chain couples TRBV4-3 to TRBJ2-1, with 8 positions matching TRBD2. Germline assignment: CDR1 LGHNA and CDR2 YSLEER. This CDR3 is 19 amino acids long. With 1 base clipped from V and 4 bases from J, the junction kept 15 bases outside the gene matches. CDR3 residues: CASSQGSWRQSGGYNEQFF. The CDR3 nucleotides read TGCGCCAGCAGCCAAGGGTCCTGGCGTCAGAGCGGGGGTTACAATGAGCAGTTCTTC.

In its sample, this clonotype was seen a few times. The rearrangement uses TRBV13 and TRBJ2-7; 7 bases map to TRBD1. The CDR3 totals 13 residues. V trimming: 5 bases; J trimming: 1 base; junction bases outside the gene matches: 2. Germline values: CDR1 PRHDT, CDR2 FYEKMQ (reference sequence). The CDR3 DNA follows: TGTGCCAGCAGCCAGGGGGTTTCCTACGAGCAGTACTTC. As protein: CASSQGVSYEQYF. Combining the CDR3 with reference TRBV13 and TRBJ2-7 gives the whole variable domain AAGVIQSPRHLIKEKRETATLKCYPIPRHDTVYWYQQGPGQDPQFLISFYEKMQSDKGSIPDRFSAQQFSDYHSELNMSSLELGDSALYFCASSQGVSYEQYFGPGTRLTVT.

This chain connects TRBV7-2 to TRBJ2-1, with D possibly matching TRBD2 (7 bases). The CDR3 totals 16 residues. V lost 8 bases and J 9 bases, leaving 26 bases between the germline ends. Per germline, CDR1 SGHTA and CDR2 FQGNSA. CDR3 sequence reads: CASGKAAGRGAPEQFF. In DNA form, the CDR3 reads TGTGCCAGCGGCAAGGCCGCGGGACGGGGGGCGCCTGAGCAGTTCTTC.

The rearrangement joins TRBV11-2 to TRBJ2-5, with 9 positions matching TRBD1. J lost 0 bases, V lost 5 bases, and 10 bases had no gene match. CDR1 and CDR2 (germline): SGHAT, FQNNGV. CDR3 length: 17 amino acids. The CDR3, as DNA: TGTGCCAGCAGCACCAGGACAGGGGCTGTGTACCAAGAGACCCAGTACTTC. Protein product: CASSTRTGAVYQETQYF.

Written as DNA, the CDR3 is TGCAGTGCCTCCCGGGACAGGGTCCCAGAGACCCAGTACTTC. It specifies CSASRDRVPETQYF. The J gene is TRBJ2-5, the V gene TRBV20-1, with TRBD1 matching 9 bases. J gave up 4 bases and V 6 bases, and 9 bases lay outside the gene matches. The V gene's germline CDR1 is DFQATT and CDR2 SNEGSKA (reference sequence). The CDR3 loop spans 14 amino acids.

This rearrangement joins TRBV5-1 to TRBJ1-2; D is unclear. V was pared by 2 bases and J by 8 bases, with 13 bases between. CDR1 SGHRS and CDR2 YFSETQ come from the germline V gene. This CDR3 comprises 13 residues. DNA of the CDR3: TGCGCCAGCAGCTTAAACAGCGAAGGCGGCTACACCTTC. This encodes CASSLNSEGGYTF. The variable domain in full, with the rest retrieved from reference TRBV5-1 and TRBJ1-2, is KAGVTQTPRYLIKTRGQQVTLSCSPISGHRSVSWYQQTPGQGLQFLFEYFSETQRNKGNFPGRFSGRQFSNSRSEMNVSTLELGDSALYLCASSLNSEGGYTFGSGTRLTVV.

This clonotype was detected many times. The chain combines TRBV9 with TRBJ1-1; perhaps TRBD1 as D (5 bases). Germline CDR1 and CDR2: SGDLS and YYNGEE. The CDR3 totals 14 residues. The germline V and J ends were trimmed by 0 bases and 3 bases, with 9 bases remaining between them. The chain's CDR3 is CASSVATADTEAFF. CDR3 nucleotide sequence: TGTGCCAGCAGCGTAGCGACAGCGGACACTGAAGCTTTCTTT. The variable domain in full, completed from reference TRBV9 and TRBJ1-1, reads DSGVTQTPKHLITATGQRVTLRCSPRSGDLSVYWYQQSLDQGLQFLIQYYNGEERAKGNILERFSAQQFPDLHSELNLSSLELGDSALYFCASSVATADTEAFFGQGTRLTVV.

The genes are TRBV29-1 and TRBJ2-5; the D is unclear. Trimming left V 4 bases short and J 2 bases short, with 8 bases between. The germline V gene has CDR1 SQVTM and CDR2 ANQGSEA. The CDR3 length is 12 residues. The CDR3 nucleotides are TGCAGCGTTGGTTGGAAACAAGAGACCCAGTACTTC. Translation: CSVGWKQETQYF.

The chain joins TRBV6-2 or TRBV6-3 to TRBJ2-1, with a possible D match to TRBD2 (6 bases). The germline gives CDR1 MNHEY, CDR2 SVGEGT. The CDR3 has 17 residues. Trimming cost V 0 bases and J 3 bases, with 15 bases left between them. The CDR3, as DNA: TGTGCCAGCAGTTACTCGTGGGCAGGGAGGATCTACAATGAGCAGTTCTTC. Translating gives CASSYSWAGRIYNEQFF.

The chain has TRBV7-2 and TRBJ1-2, with 8 nucleotides matching TRBD1. Germline V lookup: CDR1 SGHTA, CDR2 FQGNSA. This CDR3 region has 15 residues. With V trimmed by 4 bases and J by 7 bases, 11 bases remained unmatched. The CDR3 bases are TGTGCCAGCAGCTCGAACAGGGGGTCCGGAGCTGGCTACACCTTC. Protein: CASSSNRGSGAGYTF.

On this clonotype: A much larger clonotype is one base distant, so this may be a read error. J is TRBJ2-5 and V is TRBV27; TRBD1 or TRBD2 may be the D gene (5 bases each). Germline loops: CDR1 MNHEY, CDR2 SMNVEV (reference sequence). The CDR3 consists of 13 residues. CDR3 in DNA: TGTGCCAGCAGTCAGGTCTCCCCGGGGACCCGGTACTTC. Encoded protein: CASSQVSPGTRYF.

The gene calls are TRBV24-1 and TRBJ2-7, with D perhaps TRBD2 (6 bases). Between the trimmed V and J ends, which lost 3 bases and 6 bases, there was a span of 11 bases. Germline CDR1 reads KGHDR; CDR2 reads SFDVKD. The CDR3 runs 13 residues. CDR3 in amino acids: CATSDRLVGEQYF. The CDR3 region has the DNA TGTGCCACCAGTGATCGACTAGTTGGCGAGCAGTACTTC.

Many counts were recorded for this clonotype. V usage is TRBV19 and J usage is TRBJ2-5, with 8 bases lining up with TRBD1. Germline values: CDR1 LNHDA, CDR2 SQIVND (reference sequence). J was trimmed by 0 bases and V by 9 bases; bases with no gene match: 9. The CDR3 runs to 15 residues. The CDR3 loop reads CASAGQGSDQETQYF. CDR3 DNA: TGTGCCAGCGCAGGACAGGGCAGTGACCAAGAGACCCAGTACTTC.

Notes on this clonotype: One end of the junction is discordant with germline, which a read error may explain. CDR3 nucleotide sequence: TGTGCCACCAGTGACCAAGCAGGAGGTAATCAGCCCCTGCATTTT. This codes for CATSDQAGGNQPLHF. The rearrangement joins TRBV24-1 to TRBJ1-5; D unclear. Germline V lookup: CDR1 KGHDR, CDR2 SFDVKD. The CDR3 consists of 15 residues.

Details on this clonotype: The conserved closing phenylalanine or tryptophan is absent in this CDR3, likely reflecting a read error. The limits of the CDR3 on the DNA are not certain, so only TCRdb's listed CDR3 is given. The chain carries TRBV20-1 and TRBJ1-6. Looked up from germline, CDR1 is DFQATT and CDR2 is SNEGSKA (reference sequence). The CDR3 is 9 residues long, ends included. CDR3: CSAREKANY.

This clonotype was counted ten times or more. The V call is TRBV7-2, the J call TRBJ1-6, with D possibly matching TRBD1 (6 bases). V was clipped by 5 bases and J by 6 bases, with 14 bases between them. The CDR3 is made up of 15 amino acids. From germline, CDR1 is SGHTA and CDR2 FQGNSA. The CDR3 bases are TGTGCCAGCAGCCCGACAGGTGCGGCTAATTCACCCCTCCACTTT. This encodes CASSPTGAANSPLHF.

This chain joins TRBV20-1 and TRBJ1-2; the D gene is possibly TRBD1 (5 bases). V shed 3 bases and J shed 5 bases, with 10 bases lying between them. The CDR3 has 12 residues. Germline CDR1 and CDR2: DFQATT and SNEGSKA (reference sequence). The CDR3: CSASRGAYGYTF. CDR3 DNA sequence: TGCAGTGCTAGTAGGGGCGCGTATGGCTACACCTTC.

In DNA form, the CDR3 reads TGTGCCAGCAGCCTACGACTAGCGAGCTCCTATAATTCACCCCTCCACTTT. Protein: CASSLRLASSYNSPLHF. J is TRBJ1-6 and V is TRBV7-8; D remains unclear. This CDR3 has 17 residues. Germline CDR1 SGHVS, CDR2 FQNEAQ. The V end lost 5 bases, the J end lost 0 bases, and 14 bases lay between the germline ends.

J is TRBJ1-1 and V is TRBV29-1; TRBD1 might be the D (6 bases). Germline V gene data show CDR1 as SQVTM and CDR2 as ANQGSEA. V lost 6 bases to trimming and J lost 4 bases, with 18 bases between them. The CDR3 is made up of 14 amino acids. The chain's CDR3 is CSVVPQGRATEAFF. CDR3 nucleotide sequence: TGCAGCGTCGTCCCCCAGGGGAGAGCCACTGAAGCTTTCTTT. The whole variable domain, filled in from reference TRBV29-1 and TRBJ1-1, reads SAVISQKPSRDICQRGTSLTIQCQVDSQVTMMFWYRQQPGQSLTLIATANQGSEATYESGFVIDKFPISRPNLTFSTLTVSNMSPEDSSIYLCSVVPQGRATEAFFGQGTRLTVV.